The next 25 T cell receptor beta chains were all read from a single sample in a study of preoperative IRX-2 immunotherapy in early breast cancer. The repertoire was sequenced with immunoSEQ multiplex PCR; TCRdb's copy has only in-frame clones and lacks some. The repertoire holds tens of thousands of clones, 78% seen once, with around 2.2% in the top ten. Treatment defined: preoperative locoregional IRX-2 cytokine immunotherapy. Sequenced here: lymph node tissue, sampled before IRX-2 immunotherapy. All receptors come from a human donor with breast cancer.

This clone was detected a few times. CDR3 residues: CASSLRGRNTEAFF. CDR3 coding DNA: TGTGCCAGCAGCCTCAGAGGGAGGAACACTGAAGCTTTCTTT. The V call is TRBV11-3, the J call TRBJ1-1; D remains ambiguous. The CDR3 spans 14 residues. Trimming shortened V by 5 bases and J by 1 base, and 11 bases separated the two germline ends. CDR1 and CDR2 (germline): SGHNT, YENEEA.

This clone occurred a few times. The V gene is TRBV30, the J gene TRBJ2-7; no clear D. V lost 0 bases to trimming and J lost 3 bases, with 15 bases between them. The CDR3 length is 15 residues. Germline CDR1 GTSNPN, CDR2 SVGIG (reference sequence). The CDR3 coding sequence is TGTGCCTGGAGTGTAGGGTTTGGTCTACACTACGAGCAGTACTTC. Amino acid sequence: CAWSVGFGLHYEQYF.

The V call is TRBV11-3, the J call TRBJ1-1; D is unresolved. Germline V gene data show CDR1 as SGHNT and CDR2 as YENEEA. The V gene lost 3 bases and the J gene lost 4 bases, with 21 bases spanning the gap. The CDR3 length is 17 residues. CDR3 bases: TGTGCCAGCAGCTTTAGGCCCTTTACGGTCGTGGGCACTGAAGCTTTCTTT. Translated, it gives CASSFRPFTVVGTEAFF.

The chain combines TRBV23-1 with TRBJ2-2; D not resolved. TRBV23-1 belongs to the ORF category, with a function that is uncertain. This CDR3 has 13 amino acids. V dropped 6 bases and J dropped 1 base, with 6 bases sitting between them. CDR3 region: CASSFQNTGELFF. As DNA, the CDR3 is TGCGCCAGCAGCTTCCAGAACACCGGGGAGCTGTTTTTT.

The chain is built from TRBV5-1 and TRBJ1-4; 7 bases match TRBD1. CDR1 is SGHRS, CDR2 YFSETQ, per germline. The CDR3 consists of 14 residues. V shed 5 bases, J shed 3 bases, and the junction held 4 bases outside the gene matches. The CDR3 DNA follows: TGCGCCAGCAGAAGGGACAGCTCTAATGAAAAACTGTTTTTT. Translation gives CASRRDSSNEKLFF.

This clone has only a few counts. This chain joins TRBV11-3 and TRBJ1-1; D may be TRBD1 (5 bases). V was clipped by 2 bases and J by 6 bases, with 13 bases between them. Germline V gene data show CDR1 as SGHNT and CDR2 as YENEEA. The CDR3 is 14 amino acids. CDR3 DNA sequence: TGTGCCAGCAGCTTAAGTTGGGGACCGGCTGAAGCTTTCTTT. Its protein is CASSLSWGPAEAFF.

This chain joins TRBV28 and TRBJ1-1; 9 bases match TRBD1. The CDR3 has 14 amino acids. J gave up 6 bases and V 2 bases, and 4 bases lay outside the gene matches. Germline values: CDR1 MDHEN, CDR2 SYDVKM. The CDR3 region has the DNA TGTGCCAGCAGTTTAGGGACAGGGCATGCTGAAGCTTTCTTT. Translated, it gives CASSLGTGHAEAFF.

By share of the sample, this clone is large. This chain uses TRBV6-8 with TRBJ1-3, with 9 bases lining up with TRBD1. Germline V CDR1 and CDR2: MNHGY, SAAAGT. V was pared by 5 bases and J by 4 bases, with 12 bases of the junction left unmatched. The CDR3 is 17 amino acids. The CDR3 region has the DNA TGTGCCAGCAGTGAGCGCCTAAGGGGACAGGGAGGAAACACCATATATTTT. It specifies CASSERLRGQGGNTIYF.

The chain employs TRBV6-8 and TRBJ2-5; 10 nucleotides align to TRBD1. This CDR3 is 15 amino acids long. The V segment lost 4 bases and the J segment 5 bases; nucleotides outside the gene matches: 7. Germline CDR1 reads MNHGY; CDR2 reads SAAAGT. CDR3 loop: CASSSLRTGGETQYF. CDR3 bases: TGTGCCAGCAGTTCTCTCCGGACAGGGGGGGAGACCCAGTACTTC.

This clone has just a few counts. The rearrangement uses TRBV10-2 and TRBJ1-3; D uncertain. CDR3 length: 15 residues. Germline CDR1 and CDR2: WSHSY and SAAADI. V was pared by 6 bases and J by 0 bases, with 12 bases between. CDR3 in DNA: TGCGCCAGCAGCAACCCCGGGGACTCTGGAAACACCATATATTTT. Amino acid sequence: CASSNPGDSGNTIYF.

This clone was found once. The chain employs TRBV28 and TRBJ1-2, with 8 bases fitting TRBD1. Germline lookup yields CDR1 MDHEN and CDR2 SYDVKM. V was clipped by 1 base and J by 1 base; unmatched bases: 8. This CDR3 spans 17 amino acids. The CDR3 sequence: CASSLLSGGPDNYGYTF. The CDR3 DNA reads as TGTGCCAGCAGTTTATTGTCAGGGGGCCCGGATAACTATGGCTACACCTTC.

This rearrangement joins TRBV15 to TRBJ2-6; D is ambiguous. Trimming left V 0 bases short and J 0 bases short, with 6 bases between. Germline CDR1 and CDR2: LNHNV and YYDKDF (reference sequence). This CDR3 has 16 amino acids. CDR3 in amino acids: CATSRERLSGANVLTF. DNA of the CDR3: TGTGCCACCAGCAGAGAGAGACTCTCTGGGGCCAACGTCCTGACTTTC. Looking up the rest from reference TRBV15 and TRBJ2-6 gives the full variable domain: DAMVIQNPRYQVTQFGKPVTLSCSQTLNHNVMYWYQQKSSQAPKLLFHYYDKDFNNEADTPDNFQSRRPNTSFCFLDIRSPGLGDTAMYLCATSRERLSGANVLTFGAGSRLTVL.

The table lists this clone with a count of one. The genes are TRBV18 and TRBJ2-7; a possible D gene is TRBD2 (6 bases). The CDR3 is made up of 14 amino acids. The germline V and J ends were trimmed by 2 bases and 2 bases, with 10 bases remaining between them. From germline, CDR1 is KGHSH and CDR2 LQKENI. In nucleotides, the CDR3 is TGTGCCAGCTCACCAGCCTCTAGCGCCTACGAGCAGTACTTC. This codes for CASSPASSAYEQYF.

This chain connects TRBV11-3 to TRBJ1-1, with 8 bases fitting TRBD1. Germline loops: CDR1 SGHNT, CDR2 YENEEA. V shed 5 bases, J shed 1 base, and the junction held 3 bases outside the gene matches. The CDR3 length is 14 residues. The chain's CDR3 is CASSRGQENTEAFF. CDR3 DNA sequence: TGTGCCAGCAGCAGGGGACAGGAGAACACTGAAGCTTTCTTT.

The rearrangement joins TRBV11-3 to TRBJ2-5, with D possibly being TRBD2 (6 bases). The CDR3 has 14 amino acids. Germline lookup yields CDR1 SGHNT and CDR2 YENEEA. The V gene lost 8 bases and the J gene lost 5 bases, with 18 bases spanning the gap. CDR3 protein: CASRIFSGAETQYF. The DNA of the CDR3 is TGTGCCAGCCGTATCTTTAGCGGCGCGGAGACCCAGTACTTC.

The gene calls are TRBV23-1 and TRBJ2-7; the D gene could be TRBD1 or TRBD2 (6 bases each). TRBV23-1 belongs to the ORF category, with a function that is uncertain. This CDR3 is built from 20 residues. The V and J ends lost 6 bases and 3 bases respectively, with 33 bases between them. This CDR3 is CASSQDHVFGAGGRNYEQYF. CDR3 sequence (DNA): TGCGCCAGCAGCCAAGATCATGTATTTGGGGCTGGGGGGCGAAACTACGAGCAGTACTTC.

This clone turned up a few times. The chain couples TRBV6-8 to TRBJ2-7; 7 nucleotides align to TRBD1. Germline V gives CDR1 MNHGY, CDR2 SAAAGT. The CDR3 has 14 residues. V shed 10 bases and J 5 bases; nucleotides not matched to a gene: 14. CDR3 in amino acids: CAISRTQGVHEQYF. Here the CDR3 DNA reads TGTGCCATCAGCCGGACCCAGGGGGTACACGAGCAGTACTTC.

CDR3 nucleotide sequence: TGTGCCAGCAGCCCAGGGTGGGATCAGCCCCAGCATTTT. Encoded protein: CASSPGWDQPQHF. The chain joins TRBV7-1 to TRBJ1-5; tentatively, D is TRBD1 (5 bases). TRBV7-1 is treated as an ORF (open reading frame) with a function not yet certain. The CDR3 extends over 13 amino acids. V lost 5 bases, J lost 5 bases, and 10 bases lay in between.

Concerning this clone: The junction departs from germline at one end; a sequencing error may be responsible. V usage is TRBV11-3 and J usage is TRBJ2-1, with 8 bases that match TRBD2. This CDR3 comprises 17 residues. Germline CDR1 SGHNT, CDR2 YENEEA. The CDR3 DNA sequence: TGTGCCAGCAGTTTAGTTGGGGGGCTAGCGGGTTACAATGAGCAGTTCTTC. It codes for CASSLVGGLAGYNEQFF.

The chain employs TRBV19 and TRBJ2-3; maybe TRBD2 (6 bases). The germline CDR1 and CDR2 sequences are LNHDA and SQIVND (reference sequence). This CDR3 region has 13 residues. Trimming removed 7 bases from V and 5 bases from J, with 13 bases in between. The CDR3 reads CASTTTGVDTQYF. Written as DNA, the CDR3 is TGTGCCAGTACCACGACGGGAGTAGATACGCAGTATTTT.

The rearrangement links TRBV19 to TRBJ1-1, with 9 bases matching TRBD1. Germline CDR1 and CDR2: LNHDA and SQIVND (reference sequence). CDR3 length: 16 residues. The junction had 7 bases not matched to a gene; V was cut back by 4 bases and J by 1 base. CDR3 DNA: TGTGCCAGTAGTAAAATACAGGGGGCGGCGAACACTGAAGCTTTCTTT. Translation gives CASSKIQGAANTEAFF.

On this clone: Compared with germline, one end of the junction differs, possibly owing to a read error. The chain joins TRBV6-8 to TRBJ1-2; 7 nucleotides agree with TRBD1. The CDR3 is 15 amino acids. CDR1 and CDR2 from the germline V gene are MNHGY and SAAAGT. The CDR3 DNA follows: TGTGCCATCAGTACCGGAGGGGACAGACCCTATGGCTACACCTTC. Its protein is CAISTGGDRPYGYTF.

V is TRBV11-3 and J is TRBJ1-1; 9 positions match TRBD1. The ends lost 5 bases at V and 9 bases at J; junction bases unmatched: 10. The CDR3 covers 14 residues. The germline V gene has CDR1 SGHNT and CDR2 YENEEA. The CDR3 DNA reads TGTGCCAGCAGCCCGACAGGGGGGAAATCTCAAGCTTTCTTT. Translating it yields CASSPTGGKSQAFF.

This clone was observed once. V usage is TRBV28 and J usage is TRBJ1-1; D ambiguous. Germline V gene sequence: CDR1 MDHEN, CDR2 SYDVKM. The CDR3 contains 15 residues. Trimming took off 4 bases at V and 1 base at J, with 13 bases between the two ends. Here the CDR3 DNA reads TGTGCCAGCAGTTATTTTTTGGGTACGAACACTGAAGCTTTCTTT. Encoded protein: CASSYFLGTNTEAFF. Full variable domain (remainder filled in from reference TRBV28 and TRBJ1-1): DVKVTQSSRYLVKRTGEKVFLECVQDMDHENMFWYRQDPGLGLRLIYFSYDVKMKEKGDIPEGYSVSREKKERFSLILESASTNQTSMYLCASSYFLGTNTEAFFGQGTRLTVV.

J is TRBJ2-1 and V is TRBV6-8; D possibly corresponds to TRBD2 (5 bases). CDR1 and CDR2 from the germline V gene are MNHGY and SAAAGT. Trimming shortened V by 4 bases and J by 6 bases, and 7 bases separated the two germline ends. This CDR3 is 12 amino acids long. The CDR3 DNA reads TGTGCCAGCAGTTTGAGCGGCAATGAGCAGTTCTTC. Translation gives CASSLSGNEQFF.